This T cell receptor (beta chain) derives from a study of control samples from healthy donors and cancer patients. Sequenced by immunoSEQ multiplex PCR; TCRdb stores in-frame clones only, minus some. The data contain 120,000 or so clones, 80% to 90% of them singletons. The TCR originated in a man aged 55 to 70 in good health. The sequencing input was blood.

CDR3 loop: CASSPELGQGATGYTF. The CDR3 DNA sequence: TGTGCCAGCTCACCTGAACTGGGACAGGGGGCGACCGGCTACACCTTC. The chain joins TRBV18 to TRBJ1-2; 12 bases map to TRBD1. The junction had 10 bases not matched to a gene; V was cut back by 3 bases and J by 8 bases. Germline CDR1 KGHSH, CDR2 LQKENI. CDR3 length: 16 residues.